A single sample is the source of the 30 T cell receptor beta chains below, sequenced in a study of T cells in Graves' hyperthyroidism and ophthalmopathy. TCR beta CDR3 sequences were amplified from RNA transcripts. Researchers ran a first-round RT-PCR on the TCR CDR3 using the HTBI primer set. TCRdb analysed the multiplex PCR reads with MiXCR anew, one entry per CDR3 protein. The sample lists about 260,000 distinct CDR3 sequences, roughly 15% occurring once. Input material: blood. These receptors all come from a woman aged 18-29 years with Graves' ophthalmopathy.

This clonotype was found a few times. The V call is TRBV6-1, the J call TRBJ1-5, with a weak D call TRBD1 (6 bases). The germline CDR1 and CDR2 sequences are MNHNS and SASEGT. The germline V and J ends were trimmed by 6 bases and 5 bases, with 20 bases remaining between them. The CDR3 contains 16 residues. The CDR3 region is CASSPHIRGSHQPQHF. CDR3 in DNA: TGTGCCAGCAGCCCGCATATCAGGGGCAGCCATCAGCCCCAGCATTTT.

The table lists this clonotype with many counts. This chain uses TRBV19 with TRBJ2-7; D uncertain. There are 12 residues in the CDR3. V was clipped by 3 bases and J by 4 bases, with 7 bases between them. Germline assignment: CDR1 LNHDA and CDR2 SQIVND (reference sequence). CDR3 DNA sequence: TGTGCCAGTAGTATGGGCGGTTACGAGCAGTACTTC. Its translation: CASSMGGYEQYF.

This clonotype was detected ten times or more. This sequence joins TRBV7-3 and TRBJ2-3; 7 bases match TRBD1. Trimming cost V 0 bases and J 1 base; bases outside gene matches: 1. This CDR3 contains 15 residues. Germline V lookup: CDR1 SGHTA, CDR2 FQGTGA. The CDR3 loop is CASSLTGTGTDTQYF. Here the CDR3 DNA reads TGTGCCAGCAGCTTAACTGGGACAGGCACAGATACGCAGTATTTT.

This sequence joins TRBV19 and TRBJ1-1; D not certain. The CDR3 covers 13 residues. V was pared by 7 bases and J by 0 bases, with 9 bases between. Germline-derived CDR1 and CDR2 are LNHDA and SQIVND (reference sequence). CDR3 sequence: CASMEGMNTEAFF. The CDR3 DNA follows: TGTGCCAGTATGGAGGGCATGAACACTGAAGCTTTCTTT.

This clonotype was picked up many times. This chain links TRBV11-2 with TRBJ2-5; D may match TRBD1 or TRBD2 (6 bases each). The CDR3 sequence is 15 residues long. Germline V gene data show CDR1 as SGHAT and CDR2 as FQNNGV. The V and J ends lost 0 bases and 5 bases respectively, with 13 bases between them. The CDR3 spells CASSLDYRGPETQYF. The CDR3 coding sequence is TGTGCCAGCAGCTTAGATTATCGGGGGCCGGAGACCCAGTACTTC.

This clonotype was seen ten or more times. The chain links TRBV2 to TRBJ1-1; 7 nucleotides align to TRBD1. CDR1 and CDR2 from the germline V gene are SNHLY and FYNNEI. The CDR3 runs to 14 residues. J lost 2 bases, V lost 6 bases, and 6 bases had no gene match. In nucleotides, the CDR3 is TGTGCCAGCAGGCCTTTAGGGGGCAACACTGAAGCTTTCTTT. It translates to CASRPLGGNTEAFF.

This clonotype came up many times. This chain links TRBV7-6 with TRBJ2-3; 13 bases are a match to TRBD2. The CDR3 spans 18 residues. Germline CDR1 is SGHVS and CDR2 is FNYEAQ. The V segment lost 5 bases and the J segment 3 bases; nucleotides outside the gene matches: 11. CDR3 DNA: TGTGCCAGCAGCCTAACATTCGGGACTAGCGGGACTACAGATACGCAGTATTTT. As protein: CASSLTFGTSGTTDTQYF. The whole variable domain, remainder taken from reference TRBV7-6 and TRBJ2-3, is GAGVSQSPRYKVTKRGQDVALRCDPISGHVSLYWYRQALGQGPEFLTYFNYEAQQDKSGLPNDRFSAERPEGSISTLTIQRTEQRDSAMYRCASSLTFGTSGTTDTQYFGPGTRLTVL.

This clonotype was seen at least ten times. This rearrangement joins TRBV27 to TRBJ2-2; D remains unclear. The length of the CDR3 is 14 residues. The germline CDR1 and CDR2 sequences are MNHEY and SMNVEV (reference sequence). The V end was cut by 0 bases, the J end by 6 bases, with 8 bases between. In nucleotides, the CDR3 is TGTGCCAGCAGTTTATCTGCCAGCCCCGGGGAGCTGTTTTTT. Translation gives CASSLSASPGELFF.

A note on this clonotype: A much larger clone lies one base from this, so it may be a read error. For the CDR3, the DNA is TGTGCCAGCATTAATACAGGGGAGGGGCACACTGAAGCTTTCTTT. It is translated as CASINTGEGHTEAFF. The J gene is TRBJ1-1, the V gene TRBV7-2, with 7 bases lining up with TRBD1. The CDR3 sequence is 15 residues long. Germline lookup yields CDR1 SGHTA and CDR2 FQGNSA. The junction had 11 bases not matched to a gene; V was cut back by 7 bases and J by 3 bases.

This clonotype was detected many times. The V gene is TRBV6-1, the J gene TRBJ2-2, with 8 bases that match TRBD1. Unmatched junction bases numbered 7, after V lost 4 bases and J lost 0 bases. This CDR3 has 17 amino acids. CDR1 and CDR2 (germline): MNHNS, SASEGT. CDR3 sequence reads: CASSGQGAMSNTGELFF. In DNA form, the CDR3 reads TGTGCCAGCAGTGGGCAGGGGGCGATGTCGAACACCGGGGAGCTGTTTTTT.

This clonotype has ten or more counts. In nucleotides, the CDR3 is TGTGCCAGCAGTTTCGCGGACAGGGCGACGTACGAGCAGTACTTC. Translating it yields CASSFADRATYEQYF. The V gene is TRBV27, the J gene TRBJ2-7; 8 bases match TRBD1. The CDR3 length is 15 residues. CDR1 and CDR2 from the germline V gene are MNHEY and SMNVEV (reference sequence). V was clipped by 3 bases and J by 4 bases; unmatched bases: 8.

This clonotype was recorded at least ten times. The CDR3 DNA sequence: TGTGCCAGCAGTCTCTCCGGGACAATCGGTCGTAATGAGCCCCAGCATTTT. It yields the protein CASSLSGTIGRNEPQHF. The V gene is TRBV28, the J gene TRBJ1-5; possibly TRBD1 for D (6 bases). Trimming left V 5 bases short and J 8 bases short, with 25 bases between. CDR3 size: 17 residues. CDR1 is MDHEN, CDR2 SYDVKM, per germline.

The chain combines TRBV6-2 or TRBV6-3 with TRBJ2-4, with TRBD2 identical over 12 bases. V dropped 5 bases and J dropped 1; count of bases not matched to a gene: 9. This CDR3 contains 18 residues. Germline CDR1 is MNHEY and CDR2 is SVGEGT. DNA of the CDR3: TGTGCCAGCAGTACCCATCTAGCGGGAGGGCCGGCCAAAAACATTCAGTACTTC. It encodes CASSTHLAGGPAKNIQYF.

This clonotype has ten or more counts. J is TRBJ2-3 and V is TRBV27, with 7 bases lining up with TRBD2. J was trimmed by 3 bases and V by 3 bases; bases with no gene match: 12. This CDR3 region has 17 residues. The V gene's germline CDR1 is MNHEY and CDR2 SMNVEV (reference sequence). CDR3 protein: CASSFLAGRAGTDTQYF. For the CDR3, the DNA is TGTGCCAGCAGTTTTTTGGCGGGGAGGGCCGGTACAGATACGCAGTATTTT.

This clonotype was counted many times. The chain uses TRBV28 and TRBJ1-1; D unclear. V dropped 1 base and J dropped 1 base, with 7 bases sitting between them. Germline-derived CDR1 and CDR2 are MDHEN and SYDVKM. The CDR3 is made up of 14 amino acids. For the CDR3, the DNA is TGTGCCAGCAGTTTATCCTCCCGGAACACTGAAGCTTTCTTT. The encoded protein is CASSLSSRNTEAFF.

There are many counts of this clonotype. The chain links TRBV6-1 to TRBJ2-7; possible D gene TRBD2, 6 bases. Trimming took 6 bases from V and 2 from J, leaving 20 bases between them. Germline V lookup: CDR1 MNHNS, CDR2 SASEGT. The CDR3 covers 16 residues. The CDR3 nucleotides are TGTGCCAGCAGGTTAGACCGGGACTGGGGTACCTACGAGCAGTACTTC. This codes for CASRLDRDWGTYEQYF.

This clonotype was counted many times. The CDR3 DNA reads TGTGCCAGCAGAACCCATCTAGCGGGAGCCGAAGATACGCAGTATTTT. This gives the protein CASRTHLAGAEDTQYF. This chain links TRBV6-1 with TRBJ2-3; 10 nucleotides line up with TRBD2. The CDR3 is 16 amino acids. Germline values: CDR1 MNHNS, CDR2 SASEGT. With 6 bases clipped from V and 5 bases from J, the junction kept 11 bases outside the gene matches.

This clonotype was counted at least ten times. This chain joins TRBV20-1 and TRBJ2-7; D uncertain. Trimming shortened V by 1 base and J by 4 bases, and 14 bases separated the two germline ends. There are 14 residues in the CDR3. Per the germline V gene, CDR1 is DFQATT and CDR2 is SNEGSKA (reference sequence). Written as DNA, the CDR3 is TGCAGTGCTAGAGCCACGGCAGGCGTATACGAGCAGTACTTC. It yields the protein CSARATAGVYEQYF.

This clonotype was seen ten or more times. The J gene is TRBJ1-5, the V gene TRBV10-3; D is unresolved. V was trimmed by 4 bases and J by 4 bases, leaving 11 bases between them. This CDR3 is built from 14 residues. Germline V gene sequence: CDR1 ENHRY, CDR2 SYGVKD. The CDR3: CAISGKDGNQPQHF. The DNA for the CDR3 is TGTGCCATCAGTGGAAAGGACGGTAATCAGCCCCAGCATTTT.

This clonotype appeared many times. The chain is built from TRBV11-2 and TRBJ2-1; 8 positions agree with TRBD1. Germline CDR1 SGHAT, CDR2 FQNNGV. This CDR3 comprises 13 residues. The trim removed 3 bases at V and 6 bases at J, leaving 1 base unmatched. CDR3 sequence: CASSLDRANEQFF. CDR3 DNA: TGTGCCAGCAGCTTGGACAGGGCCAATGAGCAGTTCTTC.

This clonotype was counted at least ten times. The chain employs TRBV18 and TRBJ2-1, with 7 bases lining up with TRBD2. CDR3 size: 16 residues. Losses at the gene ends were 3 bases for V and 5 bases for J; bases not matched to a gene: 10. Germline values: CDR1 KGHSH, CDR2 LQKENI. The CDR3 DNA follows: TGTGCCAGCTCACCCCGCCAGGGCGGGGGAAACAATGAGCAGTTCTTC. Its translation: CASSPRQGGGNNEQFF.

This clonotype was counted ten times or more. The chain carries TRBV20-1 and TRBJ2-7, with D possibly TRBD2 on 6 matching bases. Germline assignment: CDR1 DFQATT and CDR2 SNEGSKA (reference sequence). There are 15 residues in the CDR3. Trimming removed 0 bases from V and 1 base from J, with 13 bases in between. In DNA form, the CDR3 reads TGCAGTGCTAGAGAGGGGGTCGCGGGGTCCTACGAGCAGTACTTC. It encodes CSAREGVAGSYEQYF.

This chain links TRBV20-1 with TRBJ2-5; 10 bases are a match to TRBD2. The CDR3 covers 16 residues. The V segment lost 3 bases and the J segment 0 bases; nucleotides outside the gene matches: 7. The V gene's germline CDR1 is DFQATT and CDR2 SNEGSKA (reference sequence). The CDR3 spells CSASSASGGNQETQYF. The CDR3 DNA reads TGCAGTGCTAGTTCGGCTAGCGGGGGTAACCAAGAGACCCAGTACTTC.

A note on this clonotype: One base away lies a much larger clone, so this may be a sequencing read error. The genes are TRBV9 and TRBJ1-1; TRBD1 is a possible D gene (6 bases). Trimming pared 1 base from V and 4 bases from J, leaving 20 bases between. Germline V gene lookup returns CDR1 SGDLS and CDR2 YYNGEE. This CDR3 region has 17 residues. The CDR3 region is CASSVRGEGGLGTEAFF. Written as DNA, the CDR3 is TGTGCCAGCAGCGTAAGGGGAGAAGGGGGGCTAGGCACTGAAGCTTTCTTT.

Note on this clonotype: A read error may be the cause here, since a much bigger clone is one base away. The chain carries TRBV20-1 and TRBJ1-1; 7 bases are a match to TRBD1. CDR1 and CDR2 from the germline V gene are DFQATT and SNEGSKA (reference sequence). V lost 4 bases to trimming and J lost 0 bases; unmatched junction nucleotides: 5. This CDR3 is 14 amino acids long. This CDR3 reads CSAISGQLNTEAFF. The CDR3, as DNA: TGCAGTGCTATCTCGGGACAGCTGAACACTGAAGCTTTCTTT.

This clonotype has at least ten counts. This chain uses TRBV29-1 with TRBJ2-1; D may be TRBD1 or TRBD2 (5 bases each). The length of the CDR3 is 12 residues. Looked up from germline, CDR1 is SQVTM and CDR2 is ANQGSEA. V shed 7 bases and J shed 10 bases, with 17 bases lying between them. In DNA form, the CDR3 reads TGCAGCGCTCGAGGGGATGTACGGGAGCAGTTCTTC. Amino acid sequence: CSARGDVREQFF.

This clonotype was picked up many times. The rearrangement links TRBV24-1 to TRBJ2-5; D gene uncertain. V was pared by 8 bases and J by 3 bases, with 9 bases between. CDR1 and CDR2 from the germline V gene are KGHDR and SFDVKD. CDR3 length equals 12 residues. The CDR3 here is CATMSPKETQYF. The CDR3 region has the DNA TGTGCCACCATGTCCCCCAAAGAGACCCAGTACTTC.

This clonotype has ten or more counts. The chain has TRBV2 and TRBJ1-3; possible D gene TRBD1, 5 bases. CDR3 length equals 15 residues. V lost 5 bases, J lost 7 bases, and 18 bases lay in between. The germline CDR1 and CDR2 sequences are SNHLY and FYNNEI. Written as DNA, the CDR3 is TGTGCCAGCAGTAATAAGGCCCCGGAGGGGAACACCATATATTTT. Translating it yields CASSNKAPEGNTIYF. The full variable domain, completed using reference TRBV2 and TRBJ1-3, is EPEVTQTPSHQVTQMGQEVILRCVPISNHLYFYWYRQILGQKVEFLVSFYNNEISEKSEIFDDQFSVERPDGSNFTLKIRSTKLEDSAMYFCASSNKAPEGNTIYFGEGSWLTVV.

This clonotype was seen at least ten times. V is TRBV3-1 and J is TRBJ1-1; 7 positions match TRBD1. V lost 4 bases to trimming and J lost 5 bases; unmatched junction nucleotides: 10. In germline, CDR1 is LGHDT, CDR2 YNNKEL (reference sequence). The CDR3 is 15 amino acids. DNA for the CDR3: TGTGCCAGCAGCCGCCTAGGGGGCGCGGAAACTGAAGCTTTCTTT. Its protein product is CASSRLGGAETEAFF.

This clonotype was seen at least ten times. This rearrangement joins TRBV6-2 or TRBV6-3 to TRBJ2-5, with D unclear. Germline V gives CDR1 MNHEY, CDR2 SVGEGT. The V end lost 6 bases, the J end lost 2 bases, and 10 bases lay between the germline ends. The CDR3 runs 13 residues. CDR3 amino acids: CASSLWEQETQYF. CDR3 DNA: TGTGCCAGCAGCCTCTGGGAACAAGAGACCCAGTACTTC.